The 26 T cell receptor beta chains given below trace back to one sample, sequenced in a study of shared clonotypes between healthy human individuals. TCRdb keeps only in-frame clones here, not all; method: immunoSEQ multiplex PCR. The sample records fewer than 400,000 clones, roughly 70% being singletons. The sample was memory CD4+ T cells sorted from blood. The subset denotes: CD45RA-negative fraction. These receptors came from a man aged 25 to 40 in good health.

V is TRBV18 and J is TRBJ2-5, with no clear D. The germline V gene has CDR1 KGHSH and CDR2 LQKENI. The length of the CDR3 is 14 residues. V was shortened by 4 bases and J by 2 bases, with 11 bases between the two germline ends. DNA for the CDR3: TGTGCCAGCTCACTAGAGACAATTCAAGAGACCCAGTACTTC. This sequence encodes CASSLETIQETQYF.

In its sample, this clone was seen a few times. The CDR3 protein is CASSPTQGTDTQYF. The CDR3 DNA follows: TGTGCCAGCAGCCCTACACAGGGGACAGATACGCAGTATTTT. The chain has TRBV11-3 and TRBJ2-3; TRBD1 agrees at 7 bases. The V gene's germline CDR1 is SGHNT and CDR2 YENEEA. The CDR3 contains 14 residues. Trimming removed 5 bases from V and 3 bases from J; junction bases left unmatched: 5.

This clone was recorded a few times. This specimen includes other DNA sequences encoding the same CDR3. The V and J genes are TRBV20-1 and TRBJ2-3; D ambiguous. Per the germline V gene, CDR1 is DFQATT and CDR2 is SNEGSKA (reference sequence). The CDR3 has 11 amino acids. V shed 3 bases and J shed 6 bases, with 7 bases lying between them. The CDR3 sequence: CSARFPDTQYF. CDR3 DNA: TGCAGTGCTAGGTTTCCTGATACGCAGTATTTT.

The rearrangement uses TRBV15 and TRBJ2-3, with a tentative D call TRBD1 (5 bases). The germline CDR1 and CDR2 sequences are LNHNV and YYDKDF (reference sequence). V was trimmed by 5 bases and J by 6 bases, leaving 18 bases between them. The CDR3 sequence is 15 residues long. For the CDR3, the DNA is TGTGCCACCAGCCCAAACACTCCGGCAGGGGATACGCAGTATTTT. This sequence encodes CATSPNTPAGDTQYF.

This rearrangement joins TRBV7-2 to TRBJ1-2, with D perhaps matching TRBD1 (5 bases). Germline V gene data show CDR1 as SGHTA and CDR2 as FQGNSA. With 5 bases removed from V and 4 bases from J, the gap between germline ends came to 17 bases. The CDR3 sequence is 15 residues long. CDR3 residues: CASSPSKGTIYGYTF. For the CDR3, the DNA is TGTGCCAGCAGCCCATCGAAAGGGACCATCTATGGCTACACCTTC. Looking up the rest from reference TRBV7-2 and TRBJ1-2 gives the full variable domain: GAGVSQSPSNKVTEKGKDVELRCDPISGHTALYWYRQSLGQGLEFLIYFQGNSAPDKSGLPSDRFSAERTGGSVSTLTIQRTQQEDSAVYLCASSPSKGTIYGYTFGSGTRLTVV.

CDR3 nucleotides: TGTGCCAGCGGGGAAAACAGGATTTGGAGAGAGCAGTACTTC. It specifies CASGENRIWREQYF. The rearrangement links TRBV2 to TRBJ2-7, with a weak D call TRBD1 (5 bases). Germline V gene sequence: CDR1 SNHLY, CDR2 FYNNEI. The V end lost 8 bases, the J end lost 7 bases, and 21 bases lay between the germline ends. This CDR3 region has 14 residues.

This clone was observed once. The CDR3 nucleotides are TGTGCCTGGAGTGTCGGGCCCCCAGGGGATTTTGGCTACACCTTC. This codes for CAWSVGPPGDFGYTF. The chain uses TRBV30 and TRBJ1-2; a weak D match, TRBD1 (6 bases). Germline lookup yields CDR1 GTSNPN and CDR2 SVGIG (reference sequence). This CDR3 is 15 amino acids long. Trimming cost V 0 bases and J 7 bases, with 18 bases left between them.

Remarks on this clone: Other DNA sequences in this specimen translate into the identical CDR3. The rearrangement joins TRBV6-5 to TRBJ1-3; weak D call: TRBD1 (6 bases). Germline loops: CDR1 MNHEY, CDR2 SVGAGI. Deletions cut 0 bases from V and 2 bases from J, with 8 bases between. The CDR3 spans 15 residues. The CDR3 spells CASSYSRGTGNTIYF. The DNA of the CDR3 is TGTGCCAGCAGTTACTCAAGGGGGACTGGAAACACCATATATTTT.

V usage is TRBV6-1 and J usage is TRBJ2-3; 9 bases line up with TRBD1. The germline V gene has CDR1 MNHNS and CDR2 SASEGT. V lost 6 bases and J lost 2; bases outside the gene matches: 6. This CDR3 region has 15 residues. CDR3 sequence: CASRPTGGDTDTQYF. The CDR3 DNA follows: TGTGCCAGCAGACCAACAGGGGGCGACACAGATACGCAGTATTTT.

The V gene is TRBV7-8, the J gene TRBJ2-1; D perhaps matches TRBD2 (6 bases). The CDR3 is 14 amino acids. Trimming took 3 bases from V and 8 from J, leaving 14 bases between them. Looked up from germline, CDR1 is SGHVS and CDR2 is FQNEAQ. In DNA form, the CDR3 reads TGTGCCAGCAGCTTGCGGGACTCTCTTTATGAGCAGTTCTTC. Translated, it gives CASSLRDSLYEQFF.

The chain joins TRBV19 to TRBJ2-1; 7 bases line up with TRBD2. The CDR3 is 16 amino acids. CDR1 and CDR2 from the germline V gene are LNHDA and SQIVND (reference sequence). With V trimmed by 3 bases and J by 2 bases, 7 bases remained unmatched. The CDR3 loop reads CASSIRGLGPYNEQFF. The CDR3 coding sequence is TGTGCCAGTAGTATTCGAGGACTAGGCCCCTACAATGAGCAGTTCTTC.

This clone was found a few times. CDR3 region: CASSSTRGAGKVQPQHF. The CDR3 DNA follows: TGTGCCAGCAGCTCGACCAGGGGGGCAGGGAAGGTTCAGCCCCAGCATTTT. V is TRBV7-7 and J is TRBJ1-5, with 7 bases identical to TRBD1. Germline lookup yields CDR1 SSHAT and CDR2 FNYEAQ (reference sequence). CDR3 length: 17 amino acids. Germline trimming cut 4 bases from V and 6 bases from J; bases unmatched to any gene: 15.

The V gene is TRBV5-1, the J gene TRBJ2-5; D gene unclear. The CDR3 covers 13 residues. Per germline, CDR1 SGHRS and CDR2 YFSETQ. Trimming pared 4 bases from V and 2 bases from J, leaving 9 bases between. The CDR3 DNA reads as TGCGCCAGCAGCATCAGCCTTCAAGAGACCCAGTACTTC. It specifies CASSISLQETQYF.

V and J are TRBV29-1 and TRBJ2-1, with D possibly TRBD2 on 6 matching bases. V was pared by 1 base and J by 8 bases, with 18 bases between. In germline, CDR1 is SQVTM, CDR2 ANQGSEA. The CDR3 spans 15 residues. The CDR3 DNA reads TGCAGCGTTGAAGTGGCTAGCGCGGGGACCGATGAGCAGTTCTTC. It is translated as CSVEVASAGTDEQFF.

This clone was observed a handful of times. The gene calls are TRBV5-1 and TRBJ2-5; D is unresolved. There are 14 residues in the CDR3. Trimming pared 4 bases from V and 2 bases from J, leaving 12 bases between. Germline CDR1 SGHRS, CDR2 YFSETQ. The DNA for the CDR3 is TGCGCCAGCAGCGGTCTAGGGAATCAAGAGACCCAGTACTTC. Translated: CASSGLGNQETQYF.

J is TRBJ2-1 and V is TRBV29-1; D uncertain. With 1 base removed from V and 7 bases from J, the gap between germline ends came to 5 bases. The CDR3 has 11 amino acids. Looked up from germline, CDR1 is SQVTM and CDR2 is ANQGSEA. The CDR3 reads CSVEGPNEQFF. In DNA, the CDR3 is TGCAGCGTTGAAGGGCCAAATGAGCAGTTCTTC.

The V and J genes are TRBV5-4 and TRBJ2-5; 10 positions match TRBD1. Germline CDR1 and CDR2: SGHNT and YYREEE (reference sequence). V trimming: 5 bases; J trimming: 1 base; junction bases outside the gene matches: 5. The CDR3 has 15 amino acids. The CDR3 loop is CASSDRGRFQETQYF. CDR3 nucleotides: TGTGCCAGCAGTGACAGGGGGCGTTTCCAAGAGACCCAGTACTTC.

This clone was counted a single time. CDR3 amino acids: CAISRDLARNYEQYF. The CDR3, as DNA: TGTGCCATCAGTCGAGACCTGGCTCGGAACTACGAGCAGTACTTC. The V gene is TRBV10-3, the J gene TRBJ2-7; D unresolved. Germline V gene data show CDR1 as ENHRY and CDR2 as SYGVKD. The CDR3 has 15 residues. The ends were cut back, 5 bases at V and 3 bases at J, with 17 bases in the middle.

This clone appeared a single time. V and J are TRBV10-3 and TRBJ2-7, with 8 nucleotides matching TRBD1. Germline V gene sequence: CDR1 ENHRY, CDR2 SYGVKD. J was trimmed by 6 bases and V by 2 bases; bases with no gene match: 9. The CDR3 sequence is 15 residues long. CDR3 bases: TGTGCCATCAGTGAGGGCCCCGGGGACAGGTCCGAGCAGTACTTC. Amino acids: CAISEGPGDRSEQYF.

The chain carries TRBV10-3 and TRBJ2-1; 7 positions agree with TRBD1. The CDR3 consists of 14 residues. V gave up 7 bases and J gave up 2 bases; unmatched junction bases: 5. The germline V gene has CDR1 ENHRY and CDR2 SYGVKD. CDR3 bases: TGTGCCATCAACAGGGGCCCCCCCTACAATGAGCAGTTCTTC. Translation gives CAINRGPPYNEQFF.

The chain employs TRBV7-2 and TRBJ1-5; D is unclear. Looked up from germline, CDR1 is SGHTA and CDR2 is FQGNSA. The CDR3 contains 15 residues. With 1 base removed from V and 3 bases from J, the gap between germline ends came to 10 bases. Here the CDR3 DNA reads TGTGCCAGCAGCTTAGGTGTGGCAGCCAATCAGCCCCAGCATTTT. Translating it yields CASSLGVAANQPQHF.

The J gene is TRBJ2-7, the V gene TRBV19; perhaps TRBD1 as D (6 bases). V lost 5 bases, J lost 4 bases, and 12 bases lay in between. The CDR3 covers 13 residues. Germline lookup yields CDR1 LNHDA and CDR2 SQIVND (reference sequence). The CDR3 sequence is CASSAGQNYEQYF. CDR3 nucleotide sequence: TGTGCCAGTAGTGCAGGACAGAATTACGAGCAGTACTTC.

This clone turned up a few times. This sequence joins TRBV25-1 and TRBJ1-5, with TRBD1 matching 9 bases. Germline loops: CDR1 MGHDK, CDR2 SYGVNS. Unmatched junction bases numbered 12, after V lost 4 bases and J lost 2 bases. The CDR3 is 18 residues long. CDR3 amino acids: CASSGSGTGYTGNQPQHF. CDR3 in DNA: TGTGCCAGCAGTGGATCCGGGACAGGGTATACAGGCAATCAGCCCCAGCATTTT.

This clone was observed a few times. The chain couples TRBV15 to TRBJ2-7; D remains unclear. This CDR3 is built from 12 residues. Germline loops: CDR1 LNHNV, CDR2 YYDKDF (reference sequence). V lost 8 bases to trimming and J lost 2 bases, with 10 bases between them. The CDR3 DNA reads as TGTGCCACCGGCTATAGTGCCTACGAGCAGTACTTC. This encodes CATGYSAYEQYF. Drawing the rest from reference TRBV15 and TRBJ2-7, the complete variable domain is DAMVIQNPRYQVTQFGKPVTLSCSQTLNHNVMYWYQQKSSQAPKLLFHYYDKDFNNEADTPDNFQSRRPNTSFCFLDIRSPGLGDTAMYLCATGYSAYEQYFGPGTRLTVT.

This chain joins TRBV25-1 and TRBJ1-1; TRBD1 agrees at 8 bases. The CDR3 extends over 14 amino acids. Trimming cost V 7 bases and J 4 bases; bases outside gene matches: 8. Germline values: CDR1 MGHDK, CDR2 SYGVNS. CDR3 sequence: CASIEQGGGTEAFF. CDR3 DNA: TGTGCCAGCATCGAACAGGGGGGAGGCACTGAAGCTTTCTTT.

Only a few counts were recorded for this clone. The chain links TRBV28 to TRBJ2-5; D is unclear. The ends were cut back, 0 bases at V and 0 bases at J, with 5 bases in the middle. This CDR3 has 14 amino acids. Germline V gene lookup returns CDR1 MDHEN and CDR2 SYDVKM. CDR3: CASSLWGNQETQYF. CDR3 nucleotide sequence: TGTGCCAGCAGTTTATGGGGGAACCAAGAGACCCAGTACTTC. Complete variable domain (other parts from reference TRBV28 and TRBJ2-5): DVKVTQSSRYLVKRTGEKVFLECVQDMDHENMFWYRQDPGLGLRLIYFSYDVKMKEKGDIPEGYSVSREKKERFSLILESASTNQTSMYLCASSLWGNQETQYFGPGTRLLVL.